Described below is a single T cell receptor beta chain sequence and its context. Its antigen has not been determined. Per-nucleotide qualities are absent, and no much larger clonotype sits a single base away. The entry originates in a study of T cell changes during pregnancy in multiple sclerosis (dated by TCRdb to the late 2010s). With regard to the full study: The study looked at changes in the T cell repertoire across pregnancy in women with multiple sclerosis.

Libraries were built with the immunoSEQ multiplex PCR assay. Sourced from immuneACCESS, this table was stored by TCRdb with only in-frame sequences that have V and J called. A share of the clones is absent; for the studies checked, an unresolved V gene accounts for under half, and the remainder has no known explanation. The sample contains tens of thousands of clones, less than 90% of them found a single time. The ten most abundant clones make up less than 8.5% of the sample. The CDR3 runs 13 amino acids, cysteine and phenylalanine included. Of all the DNA, just the CDR3 is kept, 39 bases in frame from base 1. Sequences SQVTM (CDR1) and ANQGSEA (CDR2) are obtained from the germline V gene. V and J are truncated by 4 bases and 0 bases respectively, leaving an intervening sequence of 9 bases.

The chain couples TRBV29-1 to TRBJ1-1, with no confidently assigned D gene. This material consisted of CD8+ T cells from peripheral blood mononuclear cells, taken before pregnancy. The source is a female donor with multiple sclerosis, enrolled in a pregnancy study. CDR3 loop: CSVGLGLNTEAFF. The bases read TGCAGCGTTGGTCTGGGCCTGAACACTGAAGCTTTCTTT.